What follows describes a single T cell receptor (beta chain). Its antigen is unknown. Time point described: persistent/refractory GD, antithyroid drugs over 5 years with positive TRAb. PBMC RNA served as the TCR library source. Through Arm-PCR of CDR3 regions and iRepertoire HTBI primers, TCR beta libraries were built. Original processing notes: Segment identification across samples yielded 55 to 65 TRBV and roughly 15 TRBJ segments. TCRdb re-called the multiplex PCR reads with MiXCR, one entry per CDR3 protein. TCRdb's processing, not the study's, gives the V and J calls here. Of fewer than 550,000 distinct CDR3 sequences listed, roughly a fifth are singletons. Trimming cost V 5 bases and J 4 bases; bases outside gene matches: 9. Looked up from germline, CDR1 is MDHEN and CDR2 is SYDVKM. This CDR3 has 15 residues. This sample is part of a study of regulatory T cells in long-lasting Graves disease. Study overall: Disease was considered persistent Graves' disease after over 5 years of antithyroid drugs (with positive TSH receptor antibodies).

Study-wide results and caveats: There was favoring of TRBV28, TRBJ1-2 and TRBJ2-5 in persistent disease. The persistent group shared around 2,600 public clonotypes, more than the approximately 1,000 shared by new patients.

The sample here was peripheral blood mononuclear cells (PBMCs), taken when the disease was refractory, from a patient treated with antithyroid drugs. This rearrangement joins TRBV28 to TRBJ2-3; 7 bases match TRBD1. The receptor was isolated from a female donor with Graves disease. The CDR3 bases are TGTGCCAGCAGTATCCGGACAGGAGGCCCAGATACGCAGTATTTT. It translates to CASSIRTGGPDTQYF.